The T cell receptor beta chain described here comes from a study of OX40 agonist ivuxolimab in advanced cancers. Overall study context: Partial responses, seen in three patients, involved one hepatocellular carcinoma and two cutaneous melanomas.

Study-level points and caveats: Mean expanded clone counts were higher in CD8+ than CD4+ T cells. Clonal expansion was among the lowest in partial responders at 0.1-3.0 mg/kg, especially CD8+.

Assay used: immunoSEQ multiplex PCR; TCRdb lists only in-frame clones, some missing. The sample contains 85,000 to 90,000 clones, 90% to 95% of which appear only once. Notes on this clone: The antigen is not known.

Systemic immunosuppression or autoimmune disease history was grounds to exclude patients. Source: CD4+ or CD8+ T cells sorted from blood, taken in a trial of the OX40 agonist ivuxolimab. The receptor's source is an adult with an advanced solid tumor such as melanoma, head and neck, liver or kidney cancer.

The CDR3 DNA reads as TGTGCCAGCAGCCAAGATCCCGACCCGCGGCCAGATACGCAGTATTTT. It encodes CASSQDPDPRPDTQYF. This rearrangement joins TRBV4-2 to TRBJ2-3, with D hard to call. V lost 0 bases and J 4 bases, leaving 14 bases between the germline ends. This CDR3 comprises 16 residues. Per the germline V gene, CDR1 is LGHNA and CDR2 is YNFKEQ.